This TCR beta chain stems from a study of cytomegalovirus exposure and HLA in healthy donors. Here immunoSEQ multiplex PCR was the method, and the copy in TCRdb shows in-frame clones only, minus some. The repertoire holds tens of thousands of clones, with 90% to 96% as singletons. This CDR3 has 12 amino acids. Trimming took 4 bases from V and 4 from J, leaving 4 bases between them. The V gene's germline CDR1 is SGHTA and CDR2 FQGNSA. Study results and caveats: Some TCR beta chains (roughly 150 of them) were listed as cytomegalovirus-associated. Using the classifier, cytomegalovirus status was reportedly diagnosed with high specificity and sensitivity.

This clone was observed a handful of times. Its antigen is not identified. The J gene is TRBJ2-2, the V gene TRBV7-2, with D uncertain. The source material was PBMCs. The sequence was collected from a man between 18 and 29 years old in good health and CMV-seropositive. CDR3 nucleotides: TGTGCCAGCAGCTCCCGCACCGGGGAGCTGTTTTTT. Its translation is CASSSRTGELFF.